The 29 T cell receptor beta chains in this list originate from one sample, sequenced in a study of cytomegalovirus exposure and HLA in healthy donors. The PCR was carried out with 60 Vbeta primers and 13 Jbeta primers. Only in-frame clones appear in the TCRdb table, and some are missing; sequencing was by immunoSEQ multiplex PCR. The table counts about 140,000 clones; over 2% lies in the top ten. Sequencing input: PBMCs. Source of these receptors: a woman in her late teens or twenties in good health and CMV-seronegative.

V usage is TRBV28 and J usage is TRBJ2-5, with TRBD2 matching over 9 bases. Per the germline V gene, CDR1 is MDHEN and CDR2 is SYDVKM. Trimming took 4 bases from V and 5 from J; bases not matched to a gene: 11. The CDR3 runs to 16 residues. In DNA, the CDR3 is TGTGCCAGCAGTTCCCCTCTAGCGGGACCTGACGAGACCCAGTACTTC. Amino acids: CASSSPLAGPDETQYF.

The CDR3 bases are TGTGCCAGCAGCTTGGCCGGGAAAACAGATACGCAGTATTTT. It is translated as CASSLAGKTDTQYF. The chain links TRBV7-2 to TRBJ2-3; D is perhaps TRBD2 (5 bases). Trimming removed 3 bases from V and 3 bases from J, with 10 bases in between. The CDR3 length is 14 residues. Germline values: CDR1 SGHTA, CDR2 FQGNSA.

The chain carries TRBV30 and TRBJ1-3; tentative D call: TRBD1 (5 bases). CDR3 length equals 15 residues. The V gene lost 3 bases and the J gene lost 2 bases, with 14 bases spanning the gap. CDR1 GTSNPN and CDR2 SVGIG come from the germline V gene (reference sequence). CDR3 sequence reads: CAWRGLGGPGNTIYF. In DNA form, the CDR3 reads TGTGCCTGGAGGGGACTGGGCGGACCTGGAAACACCATATATTTT.

The chain recombines TRBV7-9 with TRBJ1-5; 8 nucleotides line up with TRBD1. V shed 1 base, J shed 6 bases, and the junction held 5 bases outside the gene matches. From germline, CDR1 is SEHNR and CDR2 FQNEAQ (reference sequence). This CDR3 is 15 amino acids long. The CDR3 loop is CASSLDRQGIQPQHF. The CDR3 coding sequence is TGTGCCAGCAGCTTAGACCGACAGGGGATTCAGCCCCAGCATTTT.

This rearrangement joins TRBV7-6 to TRBJ1-1, with 10 bases that match TRBD1. The length of the CDR3 is 16 residues. CDR1 SGHVS and CDR2 FNYEAQ come from the germline V gene. V shed 1 base, J shed 0 bases, and the junction held 2 bases outside the gene matches. The CDR3 DNA sequence: TGTGCCAGCAGCTTAGACGACAGGGGGCTGAACACTGAAGCTTTCTTT. It codes for CASSLDDRGLNTEAFF.

The chain combines TRBV19 with TRBJ1-1, with D unresolved. V was cut by 1 base and J by 0 bases, with 24 bases left in between. This CDR3 has 20 residues. Germline V gene data show CDR1 as LNHDA and CDR2 as SQIVND (reference sequence). DNA of the CDR3: TGTGCCAGTAGTATAGCCCGACCGGGAAGGGCACGAGGGCTGAACACTGAAGCTTTCTTT. Residues: CASSIARPGRARGLNTEAFF.

The chain joins TRBV28 to TRBJ2-1; 9 positions match TRBD2. Germline V gene data show CDR1 as MDHEN and CDR2 as SYDVKM. There are 17 residues in the CDR3. The ends lost 5 bases at V and 1 base at J; junction bases unmatched: 9. The CDR3 DNA reads as TGTGCCAGCAGTGATCCTAGCGGGGAGGGGTCCTACAATGAGCAGTTCTTC. Translation: CASSDPSGEGSYNEQFF.

This chain connects TRBV4-3 to TRBJ1-3; 10 bases agree with TRBD1. CDR1 and CDR2 from the germline V gene are LGHNA and YSLEER. J gave up 4 bases and V 3 bases, and 6 bases lay outside the gene matches. The CDR3 sequence is 16 residues long. CDR3 residues: CASSQMTGGSGNTIYF. Written as DNA, the CDR3 is TGCGCCAGCAGCCAGATGACAGGGGGCTCCGGAAACACCATATATTTT.

V usage is TRBV6-5 and J usage is TRBJ1-2; D remains unclear. The CDR3 extends over 14 amino acids. V lost 4 bases, J lost 4 bases, and 13 bases lay in between. Germline CDR1 is MNHEY and CDR2 is SVGAGI. This CDR3 is CASSLSGSAYGYTF. The CDR3 nucleotides are TGTGCCAGCAGTTTGTCCGGGTCGGCCTATGGCTACACCTTC.

The chain couples TRBV19 to TRBJ1-4; 9 bases are shared with TRBD1. The germline V gene encodes CDR1 LNHDA and CDR2 SQIVND (reference sequence). The ends lost 8 bases at V and 4 bases at J; junction bases unmatched: 8. CDR3 length equals 15 residues. Written as DNA, the CDR3 is TGTGCCAGTCAAATGCGGACAGGGGATAATGAAAAACTGTTTTTT. The encoded protein is CASQMRTGDNEKLFF.

This rearrangement joins TRBV9 to TRBJ2-2, with TRBD2 matching 8 bases. This CDR3 spans 16 amino acids. Germline V gene data show CDR1 as SGDLS and CDR2 as YYNGEE. V was pared by 0 bases and J by 3 bases, with 4 bases of the junction left unmatched. This chain's CDR3 is CASSVGTGRDTGELFF. In DNA, the CDR3 is TGTGCCAGCAGCGTAGGTACCGGGAGGGACACCGGGGAGCTGTTTTTT.

The rearrangement joins TRBV19 to TRBJ2-7, with 11 bases that match TRBD2. The CDR3 loop spans 17 amino acids. Germline V gene lookup returns CDR1 LNHDA and CDR2 SQIVND (reference sequence). The J segment lost 0 bases and the V segment lost 8 bases, leaving 12 bases of the junction unmatched. CDR3 region: CASGAGASGRSSYEQYF. CDR3 sequence (DNA): TGTGCCAGTGGCGCGGGGGCTAGCGGGAGGAGCTCCTACGAGCAGTACTTC.

This chain uses TRBV10-3 with TRBJ2-7; 13 positions agree with TRBD2. This CDR3 has 16 residues. Germline V gives CDR1 ENHRY, CDR2 SYGVKD. V lost 6 bases and J lost 1; bases outside the gene matches: 6. The CDR3 region has the DNA TGTGCCATCAGCCGTGTACTAGCGGGAGGGTCCTACGAGCAGTACTTC. As protein: CAISRVLAGGSYEQYF.

The chain combines TRBV19 with TRBJ1-1, with 9 bases identical to TRBD1. V lost 5 bases to trimming and J lost 4 bases; unmatched junction nucleotides: 8. The CDR3 length is 15 residues. The germline V gene has CDR1 LNHDA and CDR2 SQIVND (reference sequence). This CDR3 is CASSARDRVTTEAFF. In nucleotides, the CDR3 is TGTGCCAGTAGTGCCCGGGACAGGGTGACCACTGAAGCTTTCTTT.

The chain combines TRBV6-1 with TRBJ1-4, with D hard to call. The CDR3 runs to 14 residues. From germline, CDR1 is MNHNS and CDR2 SASEGT. V lost 1 base and J 6 bases, leaving 9 bases between the germline ends. The CDR3 sequence: CASSEVFLDEKLFF. In DNA form, the CDR3 reads TGTGCCAGCAGTGAAGTGTTTTTAGATGAAAAACTGTTTTTT.

This chain's CDR3 is CASSQSGSSYEQYF. The CDR3 nucleotides read TGCGCCAGCAGCCAAAGCGGGAGCTCCTACGAGCAGTACTTC. This rearrangement joins TRBV4-1 to TRBJ2-7; 8 bases are shared with TRBD2. This CDR3 has 14 residues. Losses at the gene ends were 2 bases for V and 0 bases for J; bases not matched to a gene: 0. The germline V gene encodes CDR1 MGHRA and CDR2 YSYEKL.

The chain links TRBV10-1 to TRBJ2-1, with 8 bases matching TRBD1. The CDR3 runs to 11 residues. From germline, CDR1 is WNHNN and CDR2 SYGVQD (reference sequence). After removal of 8 bases from V and 9 bases from J, the junction contained 3 bases not matched to a gene. The CDR3 sequence: CASGRGPEQFF. CDR3 nucleotides: TGCGCCAGCGGCAGGGGGCCTGAGCAGTTCTTC.

The rearrangement links TRBV5-1 to TRBJ2-3; 9 nucleotides align to TRBD2. The CDR3 is 16 residues long. Trimming at V came to 2 bases and at J to 3 bases, leaving 7 bases not matched to a gene. From germline, CDR1 is SGHRS and CDR2 YFSETQ. The CDR3 sequence is CASSFNSGSLTDTQYF. CDR3 DNA: TGCGCCAGCAGCTTTAATAGCGGGAGTCTGACAGATACGCAGTATTTT.

The DNA of the CDR3 is TGTGCCAGCAGCGTCCTAGCGGGACTCCACACAGATACGCAGTATTTT. Translation gives CASSVLAGLHTDTQYF. The chain has TRBV5-6 and TRBJ2-3; 9 bases fit TRBD2. From germline, CDR1 is SGHDT and CDR2 YYEEEE. After removal of 4 bases from V and 2 bases from J, the junction contained 8 bases not matched to a gene. The CDR3 loop spans 16 amino acids. Full variable domain (remainder filled in from reference TRBV5-6 and TRBJ2-3): DAGVTQSPTHLIKTRGQQVTLRCSPKSGHDTVSWYQQALGQGPQFIFQYYEEEERQRGNFPDRFSGHQFPNYSSELNVNALLLGDSALYLCASSVLAGLHTDTQYFGPGTRLTVL.

This rearrangement joins TRBV4-2 to TRBJ1-2; 10 bases match TRBD1. This CDR3 is built from 18 residues. Germline lookup yields CDR1 LGHNA and CDR2 YNFKEQ. Unmatched junction bases numbered 18, after V lost 5 bases and J lost 6 bases. This CDR3 is CASSAKTPGQGSEDGYTF. The DNA for the CDR3 is TGTGCCAGCAGCGCGAAAACCCCGGGACAGGGGAGTGAGGATGGCTACACCTTC.

The rearrangement links TRBV6-1 to TRBJ1-5; D might be TRBD1 (5 bases). Germline CDR1 reads MNHNS; CDR2 reads SASEGT. V was clipped by 1 base and J by 5 bases, with 15 bases between them. The CDR3 runs to 16 residues. DNA of the CDR3: TGTGCCAGCAGTGAAGTACAGGCCCGACCTGATCAGCCCCAGCATTTT. Its translation is CASSEVQARPDQPQHF.

The J gene is TRBJ2-2, the V gene TRBV20-1; D is unclear. V gave up 6 bases and J gave up 6 bases, with 8 bases separating them. Germline V gene sequence: CDR1 DFQATT, CDR2 SNEGSKA (reference sequence). The CDR3 is 11 amino acids. CDR3 nucleotides: TGCAGTGCCCTTCTAGCCGGGGAGCTGTTTTTT. Translating it yields CSALLAGELFF.

The chain has TRBV5-4 and TRBJ2-2, with no clear D. Germline V gives CDR1 SGHNT, CDR2 YYREEE (reference sequence). Trimming left V 2 bases short and J 4 bases short, with 9 bases between. There are 14 residues in the CDR3. The CDR3 nucleotides are TGTGCCAGCAGCTTTATCAGCGCCACCGGGGAGCTGTTTTTT. This sequence encodes CASSFISATGELFF.

V gene TRBV7-2 combines with J gene TRBJ1-1, with TRBD1 as a possible D gene (6 bases). Between the trimmed V and J ends, which lost 7 bases and 9 bases, there was a span of 24 bases. The CDR3 extends over 15 amino acids. Germline lookup yields CDR1 SGHTA and CDR2 FQGNSA. The CDR3 DNA follows: TGTGCCAGCACCACACCGGGGGGGCCGGTGACCCAAGCTTTCTTT. Its translation: CASTTPGGPVTQAFF.

This chain links TRBV10-2 with TRBJ1-2; D remains unclear. Looked up from germline, CDR1 is WSHSY and CDR2 is SAAADI. V was pared by 3 bases and J by 3 bases, with 5 bases between. This CDR3 region has 12 residues. CDR3 protein: CASSDGYYGYTF. For the CDR3, the DNA is TGCGCCAGCAGTGACGGGTACTATGGCTACACCTTC.

The CDR3 coding sequence is TGTGCCAGCAGCAAGGGACTAGCGGGAGACAATGAGCAGTTCTTC. Translating it yields CASSKGLAGDNEQFF. The chain combines TRBV11-3 with TRBJ2-1, with TRBD2 matching 14 bases. The V segment lost 5 bases and the J segment 5 bases; nucleotides outside the gene matches: 2. The CDR3 is 15 residues long. In germline, CDR1 is SGHNT, CDR2 YENEEA.

The rearrangement links TRBV7-3 to TRBJ2-1; 14 nucleotides align to TRBD2. V lost 2 bases, J lost 8 bases, and 11 bases stayed unmatched. This CDR3 spans 18 amino acids. Germline V gene data show CDR1 as SGHTA and CDR2 as FQGTGA. As DNA, the CDR3 is TGTGCCAGCAGCTTATTCCCGGGGACTAGCGGGAGTGCGGATGAGCAGTTCTTC. The encoded protein is CASSLFPGTSGSADEQFF.

This chain joins TRBV19 and TRBJ2-6; 8 bases line up with TRBD2. The germline gives CDR1 LNHDA, CDR2 SQIVND (reference sequence). The CDR3 sequence is 14 residues long. The V and J ends lost 10 bases and 3 bases, in that order; junction bases with no gene match: 5. CDR3 sequence (DNA): TGTGCCATCGCGGGGGGCGGTGGGGCCAACGTCCTGACTTTC. It specifies CAIAGGGGANVLTF.

CDR3 nucleotide sequence: TGTGCCAGCAGACCTCAAGGGGACTACAATGAGCAGTTCTTC. The encoded protein is CASRPQGDYNEQFF. The chain has TRBV2 and TRBJ2-1; D possibly corresponds to TRBD1 (5 bases). Trimming left V 6 bases short and J 3 bases short, with 12 bases between. This CDR3 is built from 14 residues. CDR1 and CDR2 from the germline V gene are SNHLY and FYNNEI.